This entry concerns a single TCR beta chain. Sequencing used immunoSEQ multiplex PCR; TCRdb keeps in-frame clones, though not all of them. The sample records about 660,000 clones, roughly 86% being singletons. Germline loops: CDR1 LGHNA, CDR2 YNFKEQ. The CDR3 totals 13 residues. Trimming left V 4 bases short and J 6 bases short, with 12 bases between. These data originate in a study of shared T cell receptors in the human thymus. These data were also filed under a second study, of human thymus T cells.

The specimen was thymocytes. The rearrangement links TRBV4-2 to TRBJ1-2; D unclear. This TCR was recovered from a boy younger than two with a congenital heart defect. In DNA, the CDR3 is TGTGCCAGCAGCCCTGAGGTAGAAAATGGCTACACCTTC. It specifies CASSPEVENGYTF.